The 21 T cell receptor beta chains below were found in one sample sequenced in a study of shared clonotypes between healthy human individuals. Sequencing was performed with immunoSEQ multiplex PCR; in TCRdb, only in-frame clones are kept and a portion is missing. The sample has under 750,000 clones; about two thirds are singletons. The specimen was memory CD4+ T cells sorted from blood. Subset given: CD45RA-negative fraction. These receptors originate from a woman in her 30s in good health.

The chain uses TRBV7-9 and TRBJ1-2, with TRBD1 as a possible D gene (6 bases). The CDR3 length is 14 residues. The ends were cut back, 5 bases at V and 7 bases at J, with 17 bases in the middle. CDR1 and CDR2 (germline): SEHNR, FQNEAQ (reference sequence). In DNA, the CDR3 is TGTGCCAGCAGCACCTCGGGGGTGGGGGCTGGCTACACCTTC. Its protein product is CASSTSGVGAGYTF.

CDR3 loop: CASQIGPGQGVAGELFF. The CDR3 DNA follows: TGTGCCAGCCAAATAGGACCGGGACAGGGGGTTGCCGGGGAGCTGTTTTTT. The rearrangement uses TRBV2 and TRBJ2-2, with TRBD1 matching over 11 bases. CDR3 length: 17 amino acids. J lost 6 bases, V lost 8 bases, and 14 bases had no gene match. Germline assignment: CDR1 SNHLY and CDR2 FYNNEI.

The chain has TRBV29-1 and TRBJ2-1; 10 bases agree with TRBD2. V shed 6 bases and J 6 bases; nucleotides not matched to a gene: 8. The CDR3 is 14 amino acids. Germline CDR1 SQVTM, CDR2 ANQGSEA. Written as DNA, the CDR3 is TGCAGCGTGAGGGAGCCTAGCGGGAGCAATGAGCAGTTCTTC. Residues: CSVREPSGSNEQFF.

The gene calls are TRBV30 and TRBJ2-5, with 7 bases that match TRBD1. Near its end, the DNA agrees better with TRBJ2-7, so the J call may be wrong. This CDR3 contains 13 residues. CDR1 and CDR2 (germline): GTSNPN, SVGIG (reference sequence). CDR3 amino acids: CAWSRGQTYEQYF. The CDR3 nucleotides read TGTGCCTGGAGCCGGGGACAGACCTACGAGCAGTACTTC.

This chain connects TRBV5-1 to TRBJ1-5; weak D call: TRBD1 (6 bases). Trimming removed 0 bases from V and 8 bases from J, with 15 bases in between. The CDR3 is 15 amino acids. Germline V gives CDR1 SGHRS, CDR2 YFSETQ. The CDR3, as DNA: TGCGCCAGCAGCTTGGGGGGGCGCCGAGCGGAGCCCCAGCATTTT. Amino acid sequence: CASSLGGRRAEPQHF.

The chain couples TRBV7-9 to TRBJ1-4; D is unresolved. There are 12 residues in the CDR3. Germline loops: CDR1 SEHNR, CDR2 FQNEAQ (reference sequence). Deletions cut 4 bases from V and 7 bases from J, with 7 bases between. CDR3: CASSYETEKLFF. The DNA for the CDR3 is TGTGCCAGCAGCTACGAGACTGAAAAACTGTTTTTT.

The V gene is TRBV6-6, the J gene TRBJ1-3; 8 bases line up with TRBD1. The CDR3 covers 15 residues. V trimming: 5 bases; J trimming: 4 bases; junction bases outside the gene matches: 7. The V gene's germline CDR1 is MNHNY and CDR2 SVGAGI (reference sequence). The CDR3: CASSAGGAGGNTIYF. CDR3 nucleotide sequence: TGTGCCAGCAGTGCAGGGGGCGCGGGAGGAAACACCATATATTTT.

This clone was counted only a few times. The sample contains more than one DNA sequence encoding this CDR3. The gene calls are TRBV19 and TRBJ1-3; D not resolved. Looked up from germline, CDR1 is LNHDA and CDR2 is SQIVND (reference sequence). Deletions cut 3 bases from V and 0 bases from J, with 6 bases between. The CDR3 contains 14 residues. This CDR3 reads CASSISSSGNTIYF. The CDR3 bases are TGTGCCAGTAGTATTTCCAGCTCTGGAAACACCATATATTTT.

The chain is built from TRBV21-1 and TRBJ1-3. TRBV21-1 corresponds to a pseudogene. This CDR3 contains 16 residues. CDR3 residues: CASSKGRRSSGNTIYF. In DNA form, the CDR3 reads TGTGCCAGCAGCAAAGGTAGGAGAAGCTCTGGAAACACCATATATTTT.

With respect to this clone: The sample holds other DNA sequences that translate to the same CDR3. The chain couples TRBV11-3 to TRBJ2-7, with D possibly TRBD1 on 5 matching bases. Trimming cost V 1 base and J 3 bases, with 7 bases left between them. Germline values: CDR1 SGHNT, CDR2 YENEEA. The CDR3 totals 13 residues. The CDR3 reads CASSLGQNYEQYF. DNA for the CDR3: TGTGCCAGCAGCTTAGGACAGAACTACGAGCAGTACTTC. The full variable domain, in which reference TRBV11-3 and TRBJ2-7 provide the parts outside the CDR3, is EAGVVQSPRYKIIEKKQPVAFWCNPISGHNTLYWYLQNLGQGPELLIRYENEEAVDDSQLPKDRFSAERLKGVDSTLKIQPAELGDSAVYLCASSLGQNYEQYFGPGTRLTVT.

This rearrangement joins TRBV5-1 to TRBJ1-1, with unresolved D. CDR3 length: 13 amino acids. V was pared by 1 base and J by 7 bases, with 11 bases between. CDR1 is SGHRS, CDR2 YFSETQ, per germline. The CDR3 bases are TGCGCCAGCAGCTTGTATCTCGGGTATGAAGCTTTCTTT. Translating gives CASSLYLGYEAFF.

The chain couples TRBV6-6 to TRBJ2-7; 12 nucleotides match TRBD2. Trimming cost V 6 bases and J 5 bases; bases outside gene matches: 8. This CDR3 is 15 amino acids long. Germline V gives CDR1 MNHNY, CDR2 SVGAGI (reference sequence). The CDR3 loop is CASRPTSGRWNEQYF. The DNA of the CDR3 is TGTGCCAGCAGACCGACTAGCGGGAGATGGAACGAGCAGTACTTC.

In this sample, this clone turned up once. The chain recombines TRBV11-2 with TRBJ2-1; D is possibly TRBD1 (6 bases). Germline assignment: CDR1 SGHAT and CDR2 FQNNGV. V lost 7 bases and J lost 4, with 20 bases in between. The CDR3 is made up of 16 amino acids. The CDR3 DNA follows: TGTGCCAGCACCCTCATTACAGGGCCTTTATACAATGAGCAGTTCTTC. This translates into CASTLITGPLYNEQFF.

This chain links TRBV27 with TRBJ2-2; D is possibly TRBD2 (5 bases). The CDR3 sequence is 16 residues long. Between the trimmed V and J ends, which lost 0 bases and 7 bases, there was a span of 15 bases. The germline gives CDR1 MNHEY, CDR2 SMNVEV (reference sequence). CDR3 sequence: CASSLSKTIAFGELFF. CDR3 nucleotides: TGTGCCAGCAGTTTATCCAAAACCATAGCGTTCGGGGAGCTGTTTTTT.

This clone is a singleton in its sample. This rearrangement joins TRBV28 to TRBJ1-6; possible D gene TRBD1, 5 bases. V dropped 2 bases and J dropped 10 bases, with 12 bases sitting between them. The germline CDR1 and CDR2 sequences are MDHEN and SYDVKM. CDR3 length: 14 residues. The CDR3 DNA follows: TGTGCCAGCAGTTTACCGGGGGATCGGTCACCCCTCCACTTT. Encoded protein: CASSLPGDRSPLHF.

The chain links TRBV9 to TRBJ2-7; 8 nucleotides align to TRBD2. The V segment lost 4 bases and the J segment 2 bases; nucleotides outside the gene matches: 5. Looked up from germline, CDR1 is SGDLS and CDR2 is YYNGEE. This CDR3 contains 14 residues. CDR3 DNA: TGTGCCAGCAGCCCACAGGGACTAGCCTACGAGCAGTACTTC. Its translation is CASSPQGLAYEQYF.

In its sample, this clone was seen many times. The CDR3 nucleotides read TGTGCCAGCAAAAACTACAGGGGGTTGAGGGGGAACACTGAAGCTTTCTTT. This codes for CASKNYRGLRGNTEAFF. V and J are TRBV28 and TRBJ1-1; 8 bases match TRBD1. The CDR3 totals 17 residues. V dropped 7 bases and J dropped 1; count of bases not matched to a gene: 14. Germline CDR1 is MDHEN and CDR2 is SYDVKM.

J is TRBJ1-4 and V is TRBV6-5; no reliable D call. CDR3 length: 15 residues. In germline, CDR1 is MNHEY, CDR2 SVGAGI. Trimming cost V 7 bases and J 2 bases, with 14 bases left between them. For the CDR3, the DNA is TGTGCCAGCACTCCGCTGGGAGGGACTAATGAAAAACTGTTTTTT. Amino acids: CASTPLGGTNEKLFF.

This rearrangement joins TRBV7-2 to TRBJ2-3; D is undetermined. This CDR3 is built from 15 residues. The V and J ends lost 1 base and 1 base respectively, with 9 bases between them. The germline V gene encodes CDR1 SGHTA and CDR2 FQGNSA. CDR3 sequence (DNA): TGTGCCAGCAGCTTAGTTGCTTTGGGCACAGATACGCAGTATTTT. Protein sequence: CASSLVALGTDTQYF.

In this sample, this clone turned up once. The chain couples TRBV11-2 to TRBJ1-1, with 7 bases fitting TRBD1. J was trimmed by 4 bases and V by 4 bases; bases with no gene match: 9. This CDR3 is built from 15 residues. The germline CDR1 and CDR2 sequences are SGHAT and FQNNGV. For the CDR3, the DNA is TGTGCCAGCAGCTACCGCAGGGGGTCGATCACTGAAGCTTTCTTT. Protein: CASSYRRGSITEAFF.

This clone was picked up one time. J is TRBJ2-1 and V is TRBV11-2; no definite D call. Germline V gives CDR1 SGHAT, CDR2 FQNNGV. V gave up 3 bases and J gave up 8 bases, with 5 bases separating them. This CDR3 spans 11 amino acids. Here the CDR3 reads CASSFIDEQFF. The DNA of the CDR3 is TGTGCCAGCAGCTTTATTGATGAGCAGTTCTTC.